Here is one T cell receptor beta chain with its context. Its antigen is not identified. This record comes from a study of response to subunit inactivated influenza vaccine. General observations from the study: Researchers suggested that each seasonal influenza vaccination recruits few new T cells.

TCRdb ran MiXCR on the RT-PCR reads and lists one entry per CDR3 protein. The table records roughly 520,000 distinct CDR3 sequences, about 25% of them present only once. V shed 0 bases and J shed 3 bases, with 9 bases lying between them. This CDR3 comprises 15 residues. The germline V gene encodes CDR1 MNHEY and CDR2 SVGAGI. The source was CD4+ T cells sorted from PBMCs, collected roughly 5 days after vaccination. The chain combines TRBV6-5 with TRBJ1-5; the D gene is possibly TRBD1 (5 bases). This sequence originates from a man between 45 and 60 years old who received an inactivated influenza vaccine. The CDR3 protein is CASSYSGGDNQPQHF. In nucleotides, the CDR3 is TGTGCCAGCAGTTACTCGGGGGGGGACAATCAGCCCCAGCATTTT.